This TCR beta chain was recovered during a study of identical twins. Study results and limitations: Where beta out-of-frame sequences were concerned, excess twin sharing was weaker. Fewer insertions marked abundant cord blood beta clonotypes; young adult naive trended weakly, memory not at all.

Germline V gene lookup returns CDR1 LGHDT and CDR2 YNNKEL (reference sequence). The CDR3 is 19 amino acids. MiXCR, applied by TCRdb to the 5' RACE reads, yields one record per CDR3 protein. The table shows hundreds of thousands of distinct CDR3 sequences, with 8% to 9% occurring only once. A note on this clonotype: Its antigen is unknown. A read error may account for a junction end that differs from germline.

These data were also filed under a second study, of yellow fever vaccine responses in identical twins.

The V call is TRBV3-1, the J call TRBJ2-6, with 7 bases identical to TRBD2. The TCR sequence derives from a woman aged 18-29 years in good health. The sample was PBMCs. CDR3 DNA: TGTGCCTGCAGCCTGGGGGTTGGACTAGAGGAGTCTGGGGCCAACGTCCTGACTTTC. Amino acids: CACSLGVGLEESGANVLTF.